This T cell receptor beta chain was recorded in a study of blood T cell repertoires in COVID-19. Study-wide background: Samples representing acute and convalescent COVID-19 were sourced from the United States, Italy and Spain.

Using immunoSEQ multiplex PCR, the repertoire was profiled, and TCRdb retains in-frame clones only, with some absent. The sample holds some 150,000 clones, 80% to 90% seen once. Trimming shortened V by 4 bases and J by 11 bases, and 23 bases separated the two germline ends. The CDR3 extends over 15 amino acids. Looked up from germline, CDR1 is MNHEY and CDR2 is SMNVEV (reference sequence). Sequencing was carried out using peripheral blood. This sequence originates from a man in his late teens or twenties with active or convalescent COVID-19. The V gene is TRBV27, the J gene TRBJ1-1; D unresolved. The CDR3 nucleotides are TGTGCCAGCAGTTCCTCCCAAGCGTGGCCATCTAGCGCTTTCTTT. Protein product: CASSSSQAWPSSAFF.